Below, one T cell receptor beta chain is given with its context. This record belongs to a study of cytomegalovirus exposure and HLA in healthy donors. The PCR was carried out with 60 Vbeta primers and 13 Jbeta primers. Per the study methods: In a later analysis, the count reached about 80 million unique TCR beta chains, with 9 million to 11 million shared. Profiled with immunoSEQ multiplex PCR; TCRdb holds only in-frame clones, not every one. That table furnishes V, J and clone size, whereas the DNA furnished D and trimming. The sample shows roughly 100,000 clones, around a tenth of them seen only once. Germline V gives CDR1 KGHSH, CDR2 LQKENI. V was pared by 2 bases and J by 7 bases, with 14 bases between. The CDR3 covers 15 residues.

Sequencing used PBMCs. This clonotype was sampled from a man in his forties in good health and CMV-seropositive. This chain joins TRBV18 and TRBJ1-4, with a weak D call TRBD1 (5 bases). CDR3 coding DNA: TGTGCCAGCTCACCAAGCAGGGCAGGCGGTGAAAAACTGTTTTTT. Its translation: CASSPSRAGGEKLFF.